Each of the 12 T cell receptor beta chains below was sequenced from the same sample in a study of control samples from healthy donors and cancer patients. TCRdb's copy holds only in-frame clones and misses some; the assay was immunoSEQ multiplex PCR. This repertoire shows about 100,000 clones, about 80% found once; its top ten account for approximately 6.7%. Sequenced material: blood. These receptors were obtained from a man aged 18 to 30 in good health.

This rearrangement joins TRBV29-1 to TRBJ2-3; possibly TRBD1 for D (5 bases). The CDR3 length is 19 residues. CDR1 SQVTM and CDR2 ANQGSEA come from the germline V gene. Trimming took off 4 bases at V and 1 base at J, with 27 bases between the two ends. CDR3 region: CSVALLYGDQGRGTDTQYF. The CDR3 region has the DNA TGCAGCGTTGCTCTTCTGTATGGAGATCAGGGTAGAGGCACAGATACGCAGTATTTT.

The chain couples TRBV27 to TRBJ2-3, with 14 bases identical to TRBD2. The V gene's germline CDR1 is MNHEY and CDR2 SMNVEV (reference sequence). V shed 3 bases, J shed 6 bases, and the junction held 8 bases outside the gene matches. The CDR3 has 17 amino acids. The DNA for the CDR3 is TGTGCCAGCAGTTTTCGCCGACTAGCGGGGGGGCAGGATACGCAGTATTTT. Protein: CASSFRRLAGGQDTQYF.

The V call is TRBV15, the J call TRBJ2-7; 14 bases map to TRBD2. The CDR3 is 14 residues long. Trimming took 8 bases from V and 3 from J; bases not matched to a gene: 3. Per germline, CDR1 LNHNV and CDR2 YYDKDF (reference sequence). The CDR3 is CATLTSGGVYEQYF. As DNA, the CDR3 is TGTGCCACCCTGACTAGCGGGGGGGTCTACGAGCAGTACTTC. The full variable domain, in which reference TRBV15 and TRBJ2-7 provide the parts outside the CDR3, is DAMVIQNPRYQVTQFGKPVTLSCSQTLNHNVMYWYQQKSSQAPKLLFHYYDKDFNNEADTPDNFQSRRPNTSFCFLDIRSPGLGDTAMYLCATLTSGGVYEQYFGPGTRLTVT.

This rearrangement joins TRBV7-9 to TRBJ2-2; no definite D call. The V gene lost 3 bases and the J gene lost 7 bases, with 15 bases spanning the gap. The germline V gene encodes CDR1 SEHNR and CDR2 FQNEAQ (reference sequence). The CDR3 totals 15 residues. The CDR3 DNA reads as TGTGCCAGCAGCTTTTTCAGCGCATCGGGCGGGGAGCTGTTTTTT. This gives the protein CASSFFSASGGELFF.

The CDR3 region is CASSFLATRDYNEQFF. CDR3 nucleotides: TGTGCCAGCAGTTTTCTGGCGACTAGGGATTACAATGAGCAGTTCTTC. The chain links TRBV27 to TRBJ2-1, with D possibly TRBD2 on 6 matching bases. The CDR3 length is 16 residues. The V end lost 3 bases, the J end lost 4 bases, and 16 bases lay between the germline ends. Germline-derived CDR1 and CDR2 are MNHEY and SMNVEV (reference sequence).

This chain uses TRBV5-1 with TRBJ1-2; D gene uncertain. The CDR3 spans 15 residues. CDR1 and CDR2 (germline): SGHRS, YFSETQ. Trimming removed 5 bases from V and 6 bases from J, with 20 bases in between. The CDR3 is CASSAAPGGQDGYTF. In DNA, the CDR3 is TGCGCCAGCAGTGCAGCGCCGGGAGGGCAGGATGGCTACACCTTC.

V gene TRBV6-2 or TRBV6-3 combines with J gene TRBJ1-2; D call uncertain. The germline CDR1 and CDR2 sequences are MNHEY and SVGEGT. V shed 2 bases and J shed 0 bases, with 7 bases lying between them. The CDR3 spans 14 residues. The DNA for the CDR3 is TGTGCCAGCAGTTACCTTCCACCTAACTATGGCTACACCTTC. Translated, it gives CASSYLPPNYGYTF.

CDR3 amino acids: CASSLVHRASYNEQFF. In nucleotides, the CDR3 is TGTGCCAGCAGCTTAGTCCACAGAGCCTCCTACAATGAGCAGTTCTTC. The V and J genes are TRBV7-9 and TRBJ2-1; D is uncertain. Germline assignment: CDR1 SEHNR and CDR2 FQNEAQ (reference sequence). CDR3 length equals 16 residues. V was pared by 1 base and J by 0 bases, with 10 bases between. Variable domain in full (rest from reference TRBV7-9 and TRBJ2-1): DTGVSQNPRHKITKRGQNVTFRCDPISEHNRLYWYRQTLGQGPEFLTYFQNEAQLEKSRLLSDRFSAERPKGSFSTLEIQRTEQGDSAMYLCASSLVHRASYNEQFFGPGTRLTVL.

The CDR3 is CASRNKRGVYTF. DNA of the CDR3: TGTGCCAGCAGGAACAAAAGGGGGGTCTACACCTTC. The V call is TRBV2, the J call TRBJ1-2; D possibly corresponds to TRBD1 (6 bases). This CDR3 is 12 amino acids long. Germline CDR1 SNHLY, CDR2 FYNNEI. Trimming left V 6 bases short and J 10 bases short, with 15 bases between.

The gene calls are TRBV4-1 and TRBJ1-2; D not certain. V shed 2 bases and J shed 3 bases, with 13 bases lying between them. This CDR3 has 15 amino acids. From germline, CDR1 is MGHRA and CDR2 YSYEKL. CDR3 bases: TGCGCCAGCAGCCAAATCGTCGGGCCCTACTATGGCTACACCTTC. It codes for CASSQIVGPYYGYTF.

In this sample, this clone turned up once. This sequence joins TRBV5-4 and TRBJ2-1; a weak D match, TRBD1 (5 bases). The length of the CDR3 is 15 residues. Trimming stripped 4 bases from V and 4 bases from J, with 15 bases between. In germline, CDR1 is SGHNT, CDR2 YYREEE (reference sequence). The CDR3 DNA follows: TGTGCCAGCAGCACGCAGGGTCACCCGTACAATGAGCAGTTCTTC. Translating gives CASSTQGHPYNEQFF.

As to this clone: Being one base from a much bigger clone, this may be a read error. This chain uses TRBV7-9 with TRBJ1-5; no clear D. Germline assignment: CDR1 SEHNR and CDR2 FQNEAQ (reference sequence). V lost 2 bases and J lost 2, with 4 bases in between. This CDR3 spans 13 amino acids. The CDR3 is CASSLQGNQPQHF. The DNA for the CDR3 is TGTGCCAGCAGCTTACAGGGCAATCAGCCCCAGCATTTT.